The 29 T cell receptor beta chains listed next were all sequenced from one sample in a study of T cells of healthy individuals. TCRdb analysed the 5' RACE reads with MiXCR anew, one entry per CDR3 protein. The sample contains about 96,000 distinct CDR3 sequences, approximately 18% of which appear only once. The receptors derive from a human donor in good health.

This clonotype was picked up a small number of times. The V gene is TRBV6-2 or TRBV6-3, the J gene TRBJ1-5; D possibly corresponds to TRBD1 (6 bases). The CDR3 length is 13 residues. With 10 bases removed from V and 6 bases from J, the gap between germline ends came to 16 bases. CDR1 and CDR2 (germline): MNHEY, SVGEGT. The CDR3 nucleotides are TGTGCCACCCAGACAGGCCCCAGTCAGCCCCAGCATTTT. Translation: CATQTGPSQPQHF.

This clonotype was recorded many times. This chain connects TRBV4-1 to TRBJ2-7, with a possible D match to TRBD2 (6 bases). The V end was cut by 4 bases, the J end by 2 bases, with 15 bases between. CDR1 and CDR2 from the germline V gene are MGHRA and YSYEKL. There are 15 residues in the CDR3. The CDR3 loop reads CASSREEHLTYEQYF. DNA of the CDR3: TGCGCCAGCAGCCGGGAGGAACATTTAACCTACGAGCAGTACTTC.

This clonotype was detected many times. The chain employs TRBV29-1 and TRBJ2-1; 9 nucleotides match TRBD2. Looked up from germline, CDR1 is SQVTM and CDR2 is ANQGSEA. J lost 3 bases, V lost 7 bases, and 13 bases had no gene match. The CDR3 has 16 amino acids. CDR3 coding DNA: TGCAGCGCGGAGACTAGCGGTGCCGCCGACTACAATGAGCAGTTCTTC. Amino acid sequence: CSAETSGAADYNEQFF.

This clonotype was seen at least ten times. This chain connects TRBV28 to TRBJ2-3; TRBD2 might be the D (5 bases). Per the germline V gene, CDR1 is MDHEN and CDR2 is SYDVKM. Between the trimmed V and J ends, which lost 8 bases and 4 bases, there was a span of 16 bases. CDR3 length: 14 residues. The CDR3 loop is CASGRGGGPDTQYF. CDR3 DNA sequence: TGTGCCAGCGGTCGCGGAGGTGGGCCAGATACGCAGTATTTT.

This clonotype has just a few counts. The J gene is TRBJ1-6, the V gene TRBV7-9; a possible D gene is TRBD1 (5 bases). This CDR3 region has 14 residues. Germline-derived CDR1 and CDR2 are SEHNR and FQNEAQ (reference sequence). V was cut by 5 bases and J by 5 bases, with 10 bases left in between. CDR3 nucleotides: TGTGCCAGCAGCCCGGGACGGAATAATTCACCCCTCCACTTT. Protein: CASSPGRNNSPLHF. Variable domain in full (rest from reference TRBV7-9 and TRBJ1-6): DTGVSQNPRHKITKRGQNVTFRCDPISEHNRLYWYRQTLGQGPEFLTYFQNEAQLEKSRLLSDRFSAERPKGSFSTLEIQRTEQGDSAMYLCASSPGRNNSPLHFGNGTRLTVT.

The rearrangement links TRBV11-2 to TRBJ2-5; TRBD2 matches 13 bases. V trimming: 5 bases; J trimming: 7 bases; junction bases outside the gene matches: 7. There are 15 residues in the CDR3. Per the germline V gene, CDR1 is SGHAT and CDR2 is FQNNGV. The CDR3 protein is CASSPRLAGGGTQYF. The CDR3, as DNA: TGTGCCAGCAGCCCTCGACTAGCGGGGGGTGGGACCCAGTACTTC.

This clonotype appeared many times. The chain couples TRBV10-3 to TRBJ1-6, with D possibly TRBD1 on 6 matching bases. Trimming took 2 bases from V and 7 from J, leaving 12 bases between them. The CDR3 is 15 amino acids. Germline-derived CDR1 and CDR2 are ENHRY and SYGVKD. The CDR3 here is CAISEEGDLNSPLHF. In nucleotides, the CDR3 is TGTGCCATCAGTGAGGAGGGGGACTTAAATTCACCCCTCCACTTT.

The rearrangement links TRBV19 to TRBJ2-7; D is undetermined. With 6 bases removed from V and 6 bases from J, the gap between germline ends came to 15 bases. The CDR3 is 13 amino acids. From germline, CDR1 is LNHDA and CDR2 SQIVND (reference sequence). The CDR3 DNA sequence: TGTGCCAGTAGATTATCCGCCCACACCGAGCAGTACTTC. Translating it yields CASRLSAHTEQYF.

This clonotype was recorded many times. The V gene is TRBV5-5, the J gene TRBJ1-5; TRBD1 matches 7 bases. This CDR3 has 17 amino acids. Germline CDR1 is SGHKS and CDR2 is YYEKEE (reference sequence). V lost 4 bases and J lost 6; bases outside the gene matches: 16. The CDR3 is CASSGTAGAIPSQPQHF. The CDR3 nucleotides are TGTGCCAGCAGCGGGACAGCGGGCGCCATACCCTCTCAGCCCCAGCATTTT.

This clonotype was counted ten times or more. The chain uses TRBV20-1 and TRBJ2-7; tentatively, D is TRBD2 (6 bases). V was pared by 3 bases and J by 0 bases, with 15 bases between. The CDR3 covers 15 residues. Germline-derived CDR1 and CDR2 are DFQATT and SNEGSKA (reference sequence). The CDR3 region is CSASRPSVLSYEQYF. The CDR3, as DNA: TGCAGTGCTAGTCGCCCTAGCGTACTCTCCTACGAGCAGTACTTC.

A few counts support this clonotype. The chain employs TRBV3-1 and TRBJ2-7; D could derive from TRBD1 or TRBD2 (5 bases each). Trimming removed 6 bases from V and 4 bases from J, with 10 bases in between. Germline V gene sequence: CDR1 LGHDT, CDR2 YNNKEL (reference sequence). This CDR3 is built from 12 residues. The CDR3 loop reads CASSRGGYEQYF. The CDR3 bases are TGTGCCAGCAGTCGTGGGGGTTACGAGCAGTACTTC.

This rearrangement joins TRBV20-1 to TRBJ2-2, with D tentatively TRBD2 (7 bases). Germline V gene sequence: CDR1 DFQATT, CDR2 SNEGSKA (reference sequence). The CDR3 consists of 14 residues. The V end lost 3 bases, the J end lost 4 bases, and 12 bases lay between the germline ends. This CDR3 is CSASWRGGTGELFF. The CDR3 bases are TGCAGTGCTAGTTGGAGGGGGGGCACCGGGGAGCTGTTTTTT.

This chain links TRBV4-2 with TRBJ2-2; D remains unclear. V lost 3 bases to trimming and J lost 7 bases, with 12 bases between them. CDR3 length: 14 amino acids. Looked up from germline, CDR1 is LGHNA and CDR2 is YNFKEQ. CDR3 in DNA: TGTGCCAGCAGCCACCCGACCTTGGGCGGGGAGCTGTTTTTT. This gives the protein CASSHPTLGGELFF.

In its sample, this clonotype was seen many times. The chain is built from TRBV28 and TRBJ2-7, with D hard to call. CDR3 length: 14 residues. V was pared by 6 bases and J by 3 bases, with 15 bases between. Germline V CDR1 and CDR2: MDHEN, SYDVKM. CDR3 sequence (DNA): TGTGCCAGCAGGCACTCGGACGGAGACTACGAGCAGTACTTC. It encodes CASRHSDGDYEQYF.

The chain links TRBV20-1 to TRBJ2-7; D may be TRBD2 (6 bases). Germline V gene lookup returns CDR1 DFQATT and CDR2 SNEGSKA (reference sequence). V lost 3 bases, J lost 3 bases, and 18 bases lay in between. The length of the CDR3 is 15 residues. CDR3 loop: CSASAGLSDNYEQYF. DNA of the CDR3: TGCAGTGCTAGCGCAGGACTATCGGATAACTACGAGCAGTACTTC.

This clonotype turned up a few times. The chain combines TRBV7-9 with TRBJ2-2; D tentatively fits TRBD1 or TRBD2 (5 bases each). Trimming took off 3 bases at V and 4 bases at J, with 21 bases between the two ends. The CDR3 consists of 18 residues. CDR1 SEHNR and CDR2 FQNEAQ come from the germline V gene (reference sequence). CDR3 sequence reads: CASSFIRDLGRGTGELFF. The CDR3 coding sequence is TGTGCCAGCAGCTTTATCCGGGACCTCGGCCGAGGCACCGGGGAGCTGTTTTTT.

The J gene is TRBJ1-2, the V gene TRBV20-1; possibly TRBD1 for D (5 bases). Germline values: CDR1 DFQATT, CDR2 SNEGSKA (reference sequence). This CDR3 is built from 14 residues. The ends were cut back, 0 bases at V and 4 bases at J, with 12 bases in the middle. The CDR3 nucleotides are TGCAGTGCTAGAGAGCCAGGGTCAACCTATGGCTACACCTTC. This sequence encodes CSAREPGSTYGYTF.

This clonotype was seen at least ten times. V is TRBV20-1 and J is TRBJ1-1, with a tentative D call TRBD1 (5 bases). This CDR3 region has 12 residues. The germline V and J ends were trimmed by 3 bases and 12 bases, with 17 bases remaining between them. Germline loops: CDR1 DFQATT, CDR2 SNEGSKA (reference sequence). CDR3 DNA: TGCAGTGCTAGTGTGGGGCAAGAGGAGCCTTTCTTT. Its translation: CSASVGQEEPFF.

The table lists this clonotype with a few counts. V usage is TRBV11-1 and J usage is TRBJ2-6; D uncertain. Germline-derived CDR1 and CDR2 are SGHAT and FQDESV (reference sequence). The CDR3 has 15 amino acids. Between the trimmed V and J ends, which lost 5 bases and 0 bases, there was a span of 8 bases. Written as DNA, the CDR3 is TGTGCCAGCAGCCTCTATAGCTCTGGGGCCAACGTCCTGACTTTC. Its protein is CASSLYSSGANVLTF.

Many counts were recorded for this clonotype. V usage is TRBV4-3 and J usage is TRBJ2-1; D perhaps matches TRBD2 (6 bases). Germline CDR1 reads LGHNA; CDR2 reads YSLEER. Trimming took off 0 bases at V and 0 bases at J, with 9 bases between the two ends. The CDR3 length is 16 residues. CDR3 sequence (DNA): TGCGCCAGCAGCCAAGATCGGGGGAGCTCCTACAATGAGCAGTTCTTC. Protein product: CASSQDRGSSYNEQFF.

This clonotype was observed once. This chain joins TRBV28 and TRBJ2-1, with D perhaps TRBD1 or TRBD2 (5 bases each). This CDR3 is 16 amino acids long. Trimming removed 7 bases from V and 4 bases from J, with 20 bases in between. Germline values: CDR1 MDHEN, CDR2 SYDVKM. The CDR3 DNA sequence: TGTGCCAGCAATTCTCCGGGGAAAAGGGGATACAATGAGCAGTTCTTC. It specifies CASNSPGKRGYNEQFF. The whole variable domain, filled in from reference TRBV28 and TRBJ2-1, reads DVKVTQSSRYLVKRTGEKVFLECVQDMDHENMFWYRQDPGLGLRLIYFSYDVKMKEKGDIPEGYSVSREKKERFSLILESASTNQTSMYLCASNSPGKRGYNEQFFGPGTRLTVL.

Only a few counts were recorded for this clonotype. The DNA of the CDR3 is TGTGCCAGCAGTTGGGGGGACAGGTCGGCCCAAGCTTTCTTT. Protein: CASSWGDRSAQAFF. The chain is built from TRBV7-9 and TRBJ1-1; 8 nucleotides line up with TRBD1. This CDR3 has 14 residues. V trimming: 6 bases; J trimming: 9 bases; junction bases outside the gene matches: 12. Germline CDR1 is SEHNR and CDR2 is FQNEAQ (reference sequence).

The J gene is TRBJ1-3, the V gene TRBV7-6, with 9 bases lining up with TRBD1. J was trimmed by 14 bases and V by 3 bases; bases with no gene match: 5. Per the germline V gene, CDR1 is SGHVS and CDR2 is FNYEAQ. This CDR3 contains 12 residues. CDR3 DNA sequence: TGTGCCAGCAGCTTTGAGGGGGACAGGGTATATTTT. It specifies CASSFEGDRVYF.

In its sample, this clonotype was seen many times. This rearrangement joins TRBV29-1 to TRBJ2-2, with TRBD2 as a possible D gene (5 bases). The germline V gene encodes CDR1 SQVTM and CDR2 ANQGSEA. Between the trimmed V and J ends, which lost 6 bases and 3 bases, there was a span of 11 bases. The CDR3 spans 13 residues. The CDR3 region is CSVGRVDTGELFF. The CDR3 bases are TGCAGCGTGGGGAGAGTAGACACCGGGGAGCTGTTTTTT.

This clonotype was counted only a few times. The V and J genes are TRBV5-1 and TRBJ2-5, with D uncertain. CDR1 is SGHRS, CDR2 YFSETQ, per germline. V was cut by 5 bases and J by 0 bases, with 14 bases left in between. The CDR3 is 15 residues long. The CDR3, as DNA: TGCGCCAGCAGAGGGCGGCAGGCTAACCAAGAGACCCAGTACTTC. Translating gives CASRGRQANQETQYF.

V is TRBV6-5 and J is TRBJ2-1; TRBD1 aligns across 11 bases. This CDR3 comprises 17 residues. CDR1 MNHEY and CDR2 SVGAGI come from the germline V gene. V lost 6 bases to trimming and J lost 7 bases; unmatched junction nucleotides: 14. This CDR3 is CASRARLGQGVKNEQFF. CDR3 DNA: TGTGCCAGCAGAGCCAGACTGGGACAGGGGGTTAAAAATGAGCAGTTCTTC.

The J gene is TRBJ1-5, the V gene TRBV20-1; D not resolved. This CDR3 has 12 amino acids. Trimming took 3 bases from V and 7 from J, leaving 10 bases between them. Germline V lookup: CDR1 DFQATT, CDR2 SNEGSKA (reference sequence). The DNA for the CDR3 is TGCAGTGCTAGCGTCAGAGGACAGCCCCAGCATTTT. It translates to CSASVRGQPQHF.

V usage is TRBV7-8 and J usage is TRBJ2-1, with unresolved D. V lost 5 bases and J lost 4, with 15 bases in between. This CDR3 is 15 amino acids long. Germline V lookup: CDR1 SGHVS, CDR2 FQNEAQ. CDR3 DNA sequence: TGTGCCAGCAGCCTGTATAGTCAAGAATACAATGAGCAGTTCTTC. It specifies CASSLYSQEYNEQFF.

Only a few counts were recorded for this clonotype. The chain links TRBV7-9 to TRBJ1-5; D possibly corresponds to TRBD1 (6 bases). V was shortened by 5 bases and J by 3 bases, with 11 bases between the two germline ends. This CDR3 has 14 residues. Germline CDR1 and CDR2: SEHNR and FQNEAQ (reference sequence). DNA for the CDR3: TGTGCCAGCAGCGTGGACAGAATCAATCAGCCCCAGCATTTT. It translates to CASSVDRINQPQHF.